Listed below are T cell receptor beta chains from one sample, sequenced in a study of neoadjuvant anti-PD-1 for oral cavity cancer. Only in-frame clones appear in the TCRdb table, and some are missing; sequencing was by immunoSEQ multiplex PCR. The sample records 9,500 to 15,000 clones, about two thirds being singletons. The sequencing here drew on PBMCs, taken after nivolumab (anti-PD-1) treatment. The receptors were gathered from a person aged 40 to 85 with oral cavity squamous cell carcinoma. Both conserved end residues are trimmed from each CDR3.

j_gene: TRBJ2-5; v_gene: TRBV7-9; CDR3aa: ASSLAGLETQY
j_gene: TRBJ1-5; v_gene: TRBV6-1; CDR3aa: ASSTDYSNQPQH
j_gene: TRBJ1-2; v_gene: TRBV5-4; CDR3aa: ASSLEEGGGFGYT
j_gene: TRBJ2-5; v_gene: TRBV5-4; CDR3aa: ASSLDPRRETQY
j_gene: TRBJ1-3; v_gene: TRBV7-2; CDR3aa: ASSSLGVSGNTIY
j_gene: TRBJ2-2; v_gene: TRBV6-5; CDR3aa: ASSATGDTGELF
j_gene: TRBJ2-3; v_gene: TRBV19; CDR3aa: ASSIVGTVTDTQY
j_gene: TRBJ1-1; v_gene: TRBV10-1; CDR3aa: ASSPGGARAYTEAF
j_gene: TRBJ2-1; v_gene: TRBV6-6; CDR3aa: ASSYVAGGRDEQF
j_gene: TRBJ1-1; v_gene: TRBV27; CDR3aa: ASSFVFRKENANTEAF
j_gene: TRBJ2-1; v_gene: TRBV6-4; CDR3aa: ASSLGGEQF
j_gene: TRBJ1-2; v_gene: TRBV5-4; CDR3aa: ASSLELGLNYGYT
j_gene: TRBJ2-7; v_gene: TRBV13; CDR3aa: ASSLMGSSYEQY